The sequence of this T cell receptor (beta chain) was determined in a study of blood T cell repertoires in COVID-19. About the study: Researchers got acute and convalescent COVID-19 samples from the United States, Italy and Spain.

The V gene lost 5 bases and the J gene lost 2 bases, with 15 bases spanning the gap. The CDR3 extends over 15 amino acids. CDR1 and CDR2 (germline): SGHDN, FVKESK. This table comes from immunoSEQ multiplex PCR, and its TCRdb copy is limited to in-frame clones, with some not included. Among 35,000 to 40,000 clones listed, 74% were seen once. Seattle's enrolled individuals joined amid active infection and were then monitored longitudinally. This clone was observed once. Sequenced: peripheral blood. The TCR comes from a man between 65 and 85 years old with COVID-19, enrolled during active disease. V gene TRBV14 combines with J gene TRBJ1-1; tentative D call: TRBD1 (6 bases). The CDR3 nucleotides read TGTGCCAGCAGCTTTGCCGGGACACTTAACACTGAAGCTTTCTTT. Translating gives CASSFAGTLNTEAFF.